The 5 T cell receptor beta chains in this list originate from one sample, sequenced in a study of blood T cell repertoires in COVID-19. Profiling relied on immunoSEQ multiplex PCR, and the TCRdb table lists in-frame clones only, not all of them. This sample has tens of thousands of clones, with roughly nine tenths found just once. Sequences were obtained from peripheral blood. The receptor set was obtained from a man in his sixties with active or convalescent COVID-19.

This chain links TRBV19 with TRBJ1-5, with a possible D match to TRBD1 (5 bases). Germline values: CDR1 LNHDA, CDR2 SQIVND (reference sequence). V was pared by 5 bases and J by 2 bases, with 13 bases between. The CDR3 is 15 amino acids. DNA for the CDR3: TGTGCCAGTAGTGAAACAGGTTGGGGCAATCAGCCCCAGCATTTT. It translates to CASSETGWGNQPQHF.

The CDR3 is CAISEASGRAQRLDTQYF. The CDR3 bases are TGTGCCATCAGTGAGGCTAGCGGGAGGGCCCAGCGTTTAGATACGCAGTATTTT. The J gene is TRBJ2-3, the V gene TRBV10-3; 12 bases match TRBD2. This CDR3 spans 18 amino acids. Germline values: CDR1 ENHRY, CDR2 SYGVKD. Trimming at V came to 2 bases and at J to 5 bases, leaving 11 bases not matched to a gene.

The chain couples TRBV2 to TRBJ1-3; no firm D call. The germline V gene has CDR1 SNHLY and CDR2 FYNNEI. The CDR3 extends over 12 amino acids. Trimming removed 7 bases at V and 2 bases at J, with 6 bases between. The CDR3 region is CASTPPGNTIYF. In nucleotides, the CDR3 is TGTGCCAGCACTCCCCCTGGAAACACCATATATTTT.

This clone was seen only once. The CDR3 region has the DNA TGTGCCAGCAGCCTGGGGGGGGGCAAAATAACCTACGAGCAGTACTTC. Translated, it gives CASSLGGGKITYEQYF. V and J are TRBV5-8 and TRBJ2-7; D may be TRBD2 (7 bases). The CDR3 runs to 16 residues. Germline-derived CDR1 and CDR2 are SGHTS and YDEGEE. The V end was cut by 4 bases, the J end by 2 bases, with 19 bases between.

This rearrangement joins TRBV28 to TRBJ1-1; TRBD1 is a possible D gene (6 bases). CDR3 length: 15 amino acids. Trimming left V 2 bases short and J 8 bases short, with 18 bases between. CDR1 MDHEN and CDR2 SYDVKM come from the germline V gene. CDR3 coding DNA: TGTGCCAGCAGTTTAAGGCGAGCGGTTGGGACAGAAGCTTTCTTT. Its translation: CASSLRRAVGTEAFF.